The present T cell receptor (beta chain) was sequenced within a study of response to subunit inactivated influenza vaccine. Details on this clonotype: The target antigen is unknown.

Study-level findings and limits: Few new T cells, the authors suggested, are recruited by each seasonal influenza vaccination.

MiXCR, run by TCRdb on the RT-PCR reads, gives a single entry per CDR3 protein. This table holds under 550,000 distinct CDR3 sequences, under 8.5% found once. Germline-derived CDR1 and CDR2 are DFQATT and SNEGSKA (reference sequence). CDR3 length: 14 amino acids. V lost 0 bases and J lost 4, with 12 bases in between. This chain links TRBV20-1 with TRBJ1-1; D might be TRBD1 (5 bases). The specimen was PBMCs from blood, collected approximately 25 months after vaccination. The TCR sequence derives from a man aged 50-75 years who received an inactivated influenza vaccine. CDR3 sequence (DNA): TGCAGTGCTAGAGATGTCAGGGATCTCACTGAAGCTTTCTTT. Its translation is CSARDVRDLTEAFF.